This T cell receptor (beta chain) was sequenced for a study of response to subunit inactivated influenza vaccine. TCRdb itself ran the RT-PCR reads through MiXCR, one entry per CDR3 protein. The sample includes fewer than 400,000 distinct CDR3 sequences, 20% to 25% seen only once; the top ten take roughly 10%. In its sample, this clonotype was seen a few times. CDR3 length: 14 residues. Trimming cost V 8 bases and J 0 bases, with 10 bases left between them. The clonotype comes from a man aged 45 to 75 who received an inactivated influenza vaccine. Here the sequenced sample was PBMCs from blood, taken 21 months after vaccination. The chain employs TRBV12-3 or TRBV12-4 and TRBJ2-2; perhaps TRBD1 as D (5 bases). The CDR3 here is CASRQTANTGELFF. Here the CDR3 DNA reads TGTGCCAGCCGACAGACAGCGAACACCGGGGAGCTGTTTTTT.